The entry that follows covers one T cell receptor beta chain sequence. Its antigen is as yet unknown. This sample stems from a study of memory CD4+ T cells and cytomegalovirus serostatus. Study findings and constraints: Of under 200 reported CMV TCRbeta sequences, under 80 were found in memory CD4+ repertoires.

Single viable CD3+CD4+CD8-CD45RO+ cells were sorted as the memory CD4+ T cells. V shed 4 bases and J 1 base; nucleotides not matched to a gene: 5. This CDR3 has 15 residues. Sequencing used immunoSEQ multiplex PCR; TCRdb keeps in-frame clones, though not all of them. The sample contains tens of thousands of clones, 82% of which appear only once. Sequencing was performed on memory CD4+ T cells from blood. This TCR was sampled from an adult in good health and CMV-seronegative. Some clones in this sample may be carry-over from other donors' samples. V and J are TRBV5-3 and TRBJ2-4, with TRBD2 identical over 7 bases. TRBV5-3 is treated as an ORF (open reading frame) with a function not yet certain. The CDR3 sequence: CARSVGGTAKNIQYF. The DNA for the CDR3 is TGTGCCAGAAGCGTCGGGGGGACTGCCAAAAACATTCAGTACTTC.